This T cell receptor (beta chain) was retrieved from a study of cytomegalovirus exposure and HLA in healthy donors. PCR employed 60 Vbeta and 13 Jbeta primers. Libraries were prepared by immunoSEQ multiplex PCR; TCRdb keeps only in-frame clonotypes and omits some of them. The sample has 100,000 or so clones; over 60% are singletons. Worth noting for this clone: Its antigen is unknown.

Broader study findings: Earlier analysis found most TCR beta V segments productive about 90% or about 30% of the time. Most TCR sequences were uncommon, yet certain public TCRs appeared in many donors.

The TCR sequence derives from a female donor in good health and CMV-seronegative. The specimen sequenced was PBMCs.

The CDR3: CASSSTSGGGYEQFF. CDR3 DNA sequence: TGTGCCAGCAGCTCCACTAGCGGGGGGGGTTATGAGCAGTTCTTC. The gene calls are TRBV7-2 and TRBJ2-1, with 13 bases matching TRBD2. V shed 4 bases and J 8 bases; nucleotides not matched to a gene: 5. The CDR3 spans 15 residues. Germline CDR1 is SGHTA and CDR2 is FQGNSA.